The 2 T cell receptor beta chains below were found in one sample sequenced in a study of T cell repertoires in cytomegalovirus infection. Using its own MiXCR run on the reads, TCRdb lists one record per CDR3 protein. The data show approximately 500,000 distinct CDR3 sequences, with approximately 15% seen just once and roughly a quarter held by the top ten. Specimen: CD8+ T cells from PBMCs. The receptors were gathered from a human donor in good health (CMV status not recorded). Some clones in this sample may be carry-over from other donors' samples.

This clonotype appeared many times. The chain joins TRBV6-2 or TRBV6-3 to TRBJ2-7; 9 nucleotides match TRBD2. The V gene's germline CDR1 is MNHEY and CDR2 SVGEGT. The length of the CDR3 is 15 residues. J was trimmed by 5 bases and V by 0 bases; bases with no gene match: 5. The CDR3 nucleotides are TGTGCCAGCAGTTACTCTAGCGGGAGCTACAACGAGCAGTACTTC. The encoded protein is CASSYSSGSYNEQYF.

The J gene is TRBJ2-3, the V gene TRBV9; 8 bases are shared with TRBD2. The CDR3 runs to 19 residues. CDR1 and CDR2 from the germline V gene are SGDLS and YYNGEE. Trimming took 4 bases from V and 0 from J; bases not matched to a gene: 16. CDR3 DNA sequence: TGTGCCAGCAGCAGTAGGTCCAGCGGGAGAACCTCTAGCACAGATACGCAGTATTTT. This translates into CASSSRSSGRTSSTDTQYF.